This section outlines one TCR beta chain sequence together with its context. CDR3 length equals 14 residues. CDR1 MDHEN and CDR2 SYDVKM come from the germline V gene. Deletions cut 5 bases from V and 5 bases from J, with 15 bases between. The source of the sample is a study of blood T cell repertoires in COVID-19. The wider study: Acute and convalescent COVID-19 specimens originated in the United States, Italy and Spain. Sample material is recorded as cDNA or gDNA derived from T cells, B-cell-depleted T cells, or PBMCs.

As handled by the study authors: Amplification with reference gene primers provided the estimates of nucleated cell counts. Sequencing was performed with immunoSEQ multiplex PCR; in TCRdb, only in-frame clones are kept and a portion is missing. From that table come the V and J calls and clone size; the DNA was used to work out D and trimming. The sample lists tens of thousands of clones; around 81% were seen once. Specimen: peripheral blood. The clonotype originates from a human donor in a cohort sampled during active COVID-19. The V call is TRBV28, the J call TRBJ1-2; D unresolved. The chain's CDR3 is CASSLGSRLYGYTF. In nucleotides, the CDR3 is TGTGCCAGCAGTCTTGGTTCCAGGCTATATGGCTACACCTTC.